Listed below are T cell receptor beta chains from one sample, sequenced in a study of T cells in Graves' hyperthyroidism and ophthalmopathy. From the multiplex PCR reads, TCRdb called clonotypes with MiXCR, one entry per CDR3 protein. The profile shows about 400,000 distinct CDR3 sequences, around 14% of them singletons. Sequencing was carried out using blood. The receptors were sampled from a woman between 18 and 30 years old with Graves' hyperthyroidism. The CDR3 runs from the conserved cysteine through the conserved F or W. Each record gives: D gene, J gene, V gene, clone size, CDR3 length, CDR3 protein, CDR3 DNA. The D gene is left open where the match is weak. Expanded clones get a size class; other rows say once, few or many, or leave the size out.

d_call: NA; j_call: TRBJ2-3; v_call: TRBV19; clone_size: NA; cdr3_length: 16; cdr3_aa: CASSSRGGTNTDTQYF; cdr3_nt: TGTGCCAGTTCCTCCCGTGGGGGAACCAACACAGATACGCAGTATTTT
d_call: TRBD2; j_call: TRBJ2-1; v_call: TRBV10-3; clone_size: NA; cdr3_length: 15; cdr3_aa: CAINEGLADYNEQFF; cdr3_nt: TGTGCCATCAATGAGGGACTAGCGGACTACAATGAGCAGTTCTTC
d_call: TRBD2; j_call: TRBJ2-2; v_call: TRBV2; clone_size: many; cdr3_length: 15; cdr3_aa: CASRVTSGRTGELFF; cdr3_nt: TGTGCCAGCAGGGTGACTAGCGGGAGGACCGGGGAGCTGTTTTTT
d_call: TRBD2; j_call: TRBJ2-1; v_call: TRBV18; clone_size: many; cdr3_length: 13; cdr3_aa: CASSIGTSNEQFF; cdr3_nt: TGTGCCAGCTCTATCGGGACTAGTAATGAGCAGTTCTTC
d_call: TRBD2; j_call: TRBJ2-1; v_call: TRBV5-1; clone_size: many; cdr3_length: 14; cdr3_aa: CASSSLAGSNEQFF; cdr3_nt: TGCGCCAGCAGCTCCCTAGCGGGGAGCAATGAGCAGTTCTTC
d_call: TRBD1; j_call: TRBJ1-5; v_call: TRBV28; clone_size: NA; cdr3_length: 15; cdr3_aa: CASTRDRGGGQPQHF; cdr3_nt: TGTGCCAGCACCCGGGACAGGGGAGGAGGTCAGCCCCAGCATTTT
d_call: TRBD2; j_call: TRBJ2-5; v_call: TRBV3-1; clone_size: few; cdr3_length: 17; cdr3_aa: CASSLIGYSGIRETQYF; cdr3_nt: TGTGCCAGCAGCCTCATCGGGTACAGCGGGATTAGGGAGACCCAGTACTTC
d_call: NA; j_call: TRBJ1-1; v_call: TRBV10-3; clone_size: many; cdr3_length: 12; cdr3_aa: CAISSMNTEAFF; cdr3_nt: TGTGCCATCAGCTCCATGAACACTGAAGCTTTCTTT
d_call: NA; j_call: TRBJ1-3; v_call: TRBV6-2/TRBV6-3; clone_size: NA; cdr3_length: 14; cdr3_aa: CASSTTDSGNTIYF; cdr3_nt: TGTGCCAGCAGTACCACCGACTCTGGAAACACCATATATTTT
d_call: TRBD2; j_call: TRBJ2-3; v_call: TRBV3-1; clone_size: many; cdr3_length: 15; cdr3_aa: CASSRGLDFTDTQYF; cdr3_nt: TGTGCCAGCAGCCGAGGACTAGACTTCACAGATACGCAGTATTTT